The table lists the clone carrying this T cell receptor (beta chain) with a few counts. CDR1 and CDR2 from the germline V gene are MNHEY and SMNVEV (reference sequence). V gave up 0 bases and J gave up 4 bases, with 6 bases separating them. This CDR3 has 13 amino acids. Method: immunoSEQ multiplex PCR; TCRdb's copy keeps in-frame clones and lacks some. Of about 15,000 clones listed, around 64% are singletons. This specimen belongs to a study of cytotoxic CD8 clonotypes in ibrutinib-treated CLL. This TCR derives from a human donor with chronic lymphocytic leukemia. Here the sequenced sample was PBMCs, taken before ibrutinib treatment. This chain joins TRBV27 and TRBJ1-2; weak D call: TRBD1 (6 bases). As DNA, the CDR3 is TGTGCCAGCAGTTTATCGACAGGCTATGGCTACACCTTC. Residues: CASSLSTGYGYTF.